This T cell receptor beta chain emerged from a study of cytomegalovirus exposure and HLA in healthy donors. The CDR3 runs 14 residues. Germline CDR1 reads SGDLS; CDR2 reads YYNGEE. The ends were cut back, 2 bases at V and 3 bases at J, with 9 bases in the middle. PCR involved 60 Vbeta and 13 Jbeta primers. Sequencing used immunoSEQ multiplex PCR; TCRdb keeps in-frame clones, though not all of them. The repertoire includes roughly 150,000 clones, about 76% of them detected once, and 5.4% sits in the top ten. The material sequenced was PBMCs. This clonotype originated in a woman under 30 in good health and CMV-seropositive. The rearrangement joins TRBV9 to TRBJ1-5; tentative D call: TRBD1 (5 bases). This CDR3 is CASSVGTANQPQHF. Here the CDR3 DNA reads TGTGCCAGCAGCGTTGGGACTGCCAATCAGCCCCAGCATTTT. Based on the CDR3 plus reference TRBV9 and TRBJ1-5, the full variable domain is DSGVTQTPKHLITATGQRVTLRCSPRSGDLSVYWYQQSLDQGLQFLIQYYNGEERAKGNILERFSAQQFPDLHSELNLSSLELGDSALYFCASSVGTANQPQHFGDGTRLSIL.